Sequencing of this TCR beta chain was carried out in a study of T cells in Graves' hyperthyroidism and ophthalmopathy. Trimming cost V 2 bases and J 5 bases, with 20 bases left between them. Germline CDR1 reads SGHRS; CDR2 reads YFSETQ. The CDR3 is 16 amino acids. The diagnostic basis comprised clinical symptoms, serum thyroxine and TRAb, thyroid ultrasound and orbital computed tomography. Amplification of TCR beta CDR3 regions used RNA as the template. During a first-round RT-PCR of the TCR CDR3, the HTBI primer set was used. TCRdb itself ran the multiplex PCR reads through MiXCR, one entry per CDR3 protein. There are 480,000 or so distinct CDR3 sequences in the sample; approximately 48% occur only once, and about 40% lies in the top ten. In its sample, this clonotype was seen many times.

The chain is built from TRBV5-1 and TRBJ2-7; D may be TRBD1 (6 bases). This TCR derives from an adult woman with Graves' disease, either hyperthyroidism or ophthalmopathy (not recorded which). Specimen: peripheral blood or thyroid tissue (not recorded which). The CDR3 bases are TGCGCCAGCAGCTTAGGACCTTGGGGGCCCAACCACGAGCAGTACTTC. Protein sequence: CASSLGPWGPNHEQYF.